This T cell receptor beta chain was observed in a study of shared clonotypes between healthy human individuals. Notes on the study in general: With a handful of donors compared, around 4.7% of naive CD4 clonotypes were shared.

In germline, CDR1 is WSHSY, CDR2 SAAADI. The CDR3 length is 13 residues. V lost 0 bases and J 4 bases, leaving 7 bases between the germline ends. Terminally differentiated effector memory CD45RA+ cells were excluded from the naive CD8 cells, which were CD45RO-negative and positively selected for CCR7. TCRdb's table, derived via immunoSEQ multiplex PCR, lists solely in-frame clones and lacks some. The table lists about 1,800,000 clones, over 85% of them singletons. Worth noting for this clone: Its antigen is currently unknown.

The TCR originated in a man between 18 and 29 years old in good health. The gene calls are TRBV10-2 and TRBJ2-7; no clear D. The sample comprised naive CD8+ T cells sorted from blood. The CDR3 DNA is TGCGCCAGCAGTGAGTCGGAAGTTTACGAGCAGTACTTC. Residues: CASSESEVYEQYF.